This T cell receptor beta chain was sequenced for a study of OX40 agonist ivuxolimab in advanced cancers. Findings of the study overall: More expanded clones were found, on average, in CD8+ than in CD4+ T cells.

To note about this clone: What it binds is not known.

Repertoires were generated with immunoSEQ multiplex PCR, while TCRdb's copy carries only in-frame clones and drops some. Among about 96,000 clones listed, under 85% were seen once. Here the sequenced sample was CD4+ or CD8+ T cells sorted from blood, taken in a trial of the OX40 agonist ivuxolimab. The sequence came from an adult with an advanced solid tumor such as melanoma, head and neck, liver or kidney cancer.

CDR3 nucleotides: TGTGCGTCCGGGGGGCAGGGTGACACCGGGGAGCTGTTTTTT. Protein: CASGGQGDTGELFF. This chain uses TRBV11-1 with TRBJ2-2; D might be TRBD2 (7 bases). CDR1 and CDR2 from the germline V gene are SGHAT and FQDESV (reference sequence). CDR3 length equals 14 residues. The full variable domain, with the rest looked up from reference TRBV11-1 and TRBJ2-2, is EAEVAQSPRYKITEKSQAVAFWCDPISGHATLYWYRQILGQGPELLVQFQDESVVDDSQLPKDRFSAERLKGVDSTLKIQPAELGDSAMYLCASGGQGDTGELFFGEGSRLTVL.